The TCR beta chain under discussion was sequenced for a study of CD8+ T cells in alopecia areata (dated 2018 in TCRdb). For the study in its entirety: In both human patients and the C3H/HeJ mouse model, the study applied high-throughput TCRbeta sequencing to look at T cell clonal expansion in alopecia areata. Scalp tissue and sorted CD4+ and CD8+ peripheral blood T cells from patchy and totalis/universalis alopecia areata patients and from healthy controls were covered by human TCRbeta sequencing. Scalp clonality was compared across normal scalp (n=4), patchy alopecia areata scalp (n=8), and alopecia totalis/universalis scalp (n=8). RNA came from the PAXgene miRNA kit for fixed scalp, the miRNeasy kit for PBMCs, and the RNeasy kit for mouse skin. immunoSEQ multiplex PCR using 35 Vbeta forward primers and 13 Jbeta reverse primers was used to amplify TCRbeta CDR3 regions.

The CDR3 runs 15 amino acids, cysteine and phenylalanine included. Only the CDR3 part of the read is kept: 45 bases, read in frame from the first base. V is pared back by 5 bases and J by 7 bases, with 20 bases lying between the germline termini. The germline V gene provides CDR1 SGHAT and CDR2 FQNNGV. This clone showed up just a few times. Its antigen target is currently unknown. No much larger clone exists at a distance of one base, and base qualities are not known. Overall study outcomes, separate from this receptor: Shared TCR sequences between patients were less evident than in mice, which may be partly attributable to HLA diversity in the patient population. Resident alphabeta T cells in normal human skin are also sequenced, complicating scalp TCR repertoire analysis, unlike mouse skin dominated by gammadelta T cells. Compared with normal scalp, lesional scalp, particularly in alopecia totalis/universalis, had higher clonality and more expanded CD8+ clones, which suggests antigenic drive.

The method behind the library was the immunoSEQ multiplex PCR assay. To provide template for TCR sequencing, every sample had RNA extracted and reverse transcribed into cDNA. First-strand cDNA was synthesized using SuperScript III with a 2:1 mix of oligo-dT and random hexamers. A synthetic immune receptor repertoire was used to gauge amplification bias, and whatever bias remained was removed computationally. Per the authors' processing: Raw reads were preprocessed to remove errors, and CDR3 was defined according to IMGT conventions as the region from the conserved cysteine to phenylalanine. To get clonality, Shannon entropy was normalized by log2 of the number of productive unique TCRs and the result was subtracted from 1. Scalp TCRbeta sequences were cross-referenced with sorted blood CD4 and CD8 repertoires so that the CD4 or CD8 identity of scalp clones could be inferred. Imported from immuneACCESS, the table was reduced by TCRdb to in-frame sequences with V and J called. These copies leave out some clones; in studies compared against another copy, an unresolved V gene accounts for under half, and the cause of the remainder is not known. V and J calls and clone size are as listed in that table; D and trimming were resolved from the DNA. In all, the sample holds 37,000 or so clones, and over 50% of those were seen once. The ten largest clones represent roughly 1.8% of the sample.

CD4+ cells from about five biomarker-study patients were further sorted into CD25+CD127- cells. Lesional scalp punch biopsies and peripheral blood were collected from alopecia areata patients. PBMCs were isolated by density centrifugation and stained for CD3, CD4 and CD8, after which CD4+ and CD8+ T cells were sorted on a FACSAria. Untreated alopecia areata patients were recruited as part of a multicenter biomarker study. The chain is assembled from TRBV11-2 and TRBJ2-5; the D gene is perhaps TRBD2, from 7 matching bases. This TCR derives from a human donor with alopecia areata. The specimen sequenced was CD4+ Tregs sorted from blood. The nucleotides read TGTGCCAGCAGCCAAATAATCGGGGGGCCAGGGACCCAGTACTTC. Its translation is CASSQIIGGPGTQYF.